This T cell receptor beta chain stems from a study of T-cell memory formation after mild COVID-19. At the level of the study: Each donor largely had its own TCR clusters. Regarding the study as a whole: Contracting CD8+ clones were enriched in EMRA, CD4+ mainly in CM and EM. The second-wave clones peaking on day 37 were not confirmed as SARS-CoV-2-specific.

Notes on this clonotype: Antigen unknown.

The junction had 17 bases not matched to a gene; V was cut back by 3 bases and J by 5 bases. The CDR3 covers 17 residues. Germline loops: CDR1 DFQATT, CDR2 SNEGSKA (reference sequence). A single record per CDR3 protein comes from TCRdb applying MiXCR to the 5' RACE reads. The sample holds roughly 500,000 distinct CDR3 sequences; roughly 22% are singletons and the top ten take 12%. The clonotype originates from an adult woman who had mild COVID-19 (a few samples of this study predate the infection). Cell type and time point are not known. Sequencing input: PBMCs or a T cell subset sorted from them (not recorded which). This chain connects TRBV20-1 to TRBJ2-5; 8 nucleotides match TRBD2. CDR3 sequence reads: CSASRTNGGAAPETQYF. CDR3 in DNA: TGCAGTGCTAGCCGGACCAACGGGGGGGCCGCCCCTGAGACCCAGTACTTC.